This T cell receptor (beta chain) was observed in a study of cytomegalovirus exposure and HLA in healthy donors. Study outcomes and limitations: A few CMV-associated chains were confirmed in vitro to be specific for CMV antigens.

Germline lookup yields CDR1 SGHVS and CDR2 FQNEAQ. V was trimmed by 4 bases and J by 1 base, leaving 19 bases between them. There are 17 residues in the CDR3. PCR was performed using 60 Vbeta and 13 Jbeta primers. The protocol was immunoSEQ multiplex PCR, while the TCRdb copy is restricted to in-frame clones and leaves out a portion. The sample lists about 160,000 clones, 75% seen once, with around 2.5% in the top ten. This cohort consisted of healthy bone marrow donors. There were likely unrecorded immune exposures, though donors were nominally healthy when sampled. This clone was counted only a few times. As yet, its antigen is unknown.

This receptor was identified in a female donor in good health and CMV-seronegative. This sequence joins TRBV7-8 and TRBJ1-1; perhaps TRBD1 as D (5 bases). Source material: PBMCs. The CDR3 DNA sequence: TGTGCCAGCAGCTCCCCCGGACGACAGACGCGGAACACTGAAGCTTTCTTT. Translated: CASSSPGRQTRNTEAFF.